The clone carrying this T cell receptor (beta chain) was seen a handful of times. Its antigen is unknown. This sample was included in a study of beta chain features in type 1 diabetes. The investigators reverse transcribed all of the isolated RNA, so they sequenced expressed TCRB transcripts. Libraries were prepared by immunoSEQ multiplex PCR; TCRdb keeps only in-frame clonotypes and omits some of them. The sample includes 500,000 to 850,000 clones, around 15% seen only once; the top ten take approximately 0.043%. Study findings and constraints: The study found moderately but significantly shorter TCRB CDR3s in all four CD4+ subsets of Type 1 diabetes patients.

Sequencing was carried out using naive CD4+ T cells from blood. This receptor was taken from a man aged 18 to 30 with type 1 diabetes.

The CDR3 coding sequence is TGCGCCAGCAGCCAAGATTGGGGCGGGCCTCCCTACGAGCAGTACTTC. It translates to CASSQDWGGPPYEQYF. The V gene is TRBV4-1, the J gene TRBJ2-7; possibly TRBD1 or TRBD2 for D (5 bases each). The V gene's germline CDR1 is MGHRA and CDR2 YSYEKL. This CDR3 has 16 amino acids. V was shortened by 0 bases and J by 2 bases, with 14 bases between the two germline ends.